Below are 20 T cell receptor beta chains sequenced from a single sample in a study of blood T cell repertoires in COVID-19. Assay: immunoSEQ multiplex PCR; the TCRdb copy retains only in-frame clones and omits some. The table records about 250,000 clones, over 75% of them present only once. Sequencing was performed on peripheral blood. The origin of the receptors is a middle-aged man with active or convalescent COVID-19.

The chain joins TRBV12-3 or TRBV12-4 to TRBJ1-1; D unclear. The CDR3 extends over 12 amino acids. V was trimmed by 6 bases and J by 3 bases, leaving 8 bases between them. DNA for the CDR3: TGTGCCAGCAGAGCCTTTTACACTGAAGCTTTCTTT. Translation: CASRAFYTEAFF.

By sample fraction, this clone is medium-sized. This sequence joins TRBV7-8 and TRBJ1-5; D gene unclear. Germline V gene data show CDR1 as SGHVS and CDR2 as FQNEAQ. The CDR3 sequence is 13 residues long. V was trimmed by 5 bases and J by 3 bases, leaving 8 bases between them. CDR3 sequence (DNA): TGTGCCAGCAGCCTCCGAGACAATCAGCCCCAGCATTTT. Translation gives CASSLRDNQPQHF.

The rearrangement uses TRBV29-1 and TRBJ2-3, with TRBD2 identical over 10 bases. This CDR3 comprises 16 residues. Germline V gene data show CDR1 as SQVTM and CDR2 as ANQGSEA. The trim removed 4 bases at V and 3 bases at J, leaving 10 bases unmatched. CDR3 bases: TGCAGCGTTGTATCGTTCACTAGCGGGAAAACAGATACGCAGTATTTT. As protein: CSVVSFTSGKTDTQYF.

The V and J genes are TRBV10-3 and TRBJ1-4; 8 nucleotides agree with TRBD1. The V and J ends lost 2 bases and 5 bases, in that order; junction bases with no gene match: 4. The CDR3 runs 15 residues. Germline V gene data show CDR1 as ENHRY and CDR2 as SYGVKD. For the CDR3, the DNA is TGTGCCATCAGTGAGATGACAGGGGAGAATGAAAAACTGTTTTTT. It translates to CAISEMTGENEKLFF.

This chain connects TRBV3-1 (or the pseudogene TRBV3-2) to TRBJ2-3; 13 bases are a match to TRBD2. V was clipped by 3 bases and J by 5 bases; unmatched bases: 11. The length of the CDR3 is 18 residues. CDR1 and CDR2 from the germline V gene are LGHDT and YNNKEL (reference sequence). CDR3 loop: CASSQPEPGLAGRDTQYF. The DNA of the CDR3 is TGTGCCAGCAGCCAGCCGGAACCGGGACTAGCGGGAAGAGATACGCAGTATTTT.

The J gene is TRBJ2-2, the V gene TRBV24-1; 9 bases fit TRBD1. V shed 2 bases and J 8 bases; nucleotides not matched to a gene: 8. Germline CDR1 and CDR2: KGHDR and SFDVKD. CDR3 length: 16 amino acids. CDR3 sequence reads: CATSDSGTGLGGELFF. For the CDR3, the DNA is TGTGCCACCAGTGATTCCGGGACAGGGTTAGGGGGGGAGCTGTTTTTT.

The chain recombines TRBV7-9 with TRBJ1-2, with 8 bases lining up with TRBD1. The CDR3 extends over 14 amino acids. V was clipped by 5 bases and J by 4 bases; unmatched bases: 6. Per the germline V gene, CDR1 is SEHNR and CDR2 is FQNEAQ (reference sequence). The CDR3 DNA is TGTGCCAGCAGCGGTCAGGGGGCGGGCTATGGCTACACCTTC. It encodes CASSGQGAGYGYTF.

This chain joins TRBV12-3 or TRBV12-4 and TRBJ2-4; D is unclear. The CDR3 is made up of 11 amino acids. V was trimmed by 2 bases and J by 8 bases, leaving 4 bases between them. The CDR3 region has the DNA TGTGCCAGCAGTTTATTCGACATTCAGTACTTC. This sequence encodes CASSLFDIQYF.

V gene TRBV7-9 combines with J gene TRBJ2-3; the D gene is possibly TRBD2 (6 bases). Germline V gene data show CDR1 as SEHNR and CDR2 as FQNEAQ (reference sequence). V dropped 4 bases and J dropped 6 bases, with 14 bases sitting between them. The CDR3 runs to 14 residues. The CDR3 here is CASSSSEGSDTQYF. In nucleotides, the CDR3 is TGTGCCAGCAGCTCATCGGAGGGGTCCGATACGCAGTATTTT.

This clone showed up just once. The chain uses TRBV4-3 and TRBJ2-1; D uncertain. V was cut by 0 bases and J by 5 bases, with 11 bases left in between. Per the germline V gene, CDR1 is LGHNA and CDR2 is YSLEER. The CDR3 is made up of 15 amino acids. Here the CDR3 DNA reads TGCGCCAGCAGCCAAGATTCTGGTCGGGACAATGAGCAGTTCTTC. This translates into CASSQDSGRDNEQFF.

The rearrangement joins TRBV20-1 to TRBJ2-5; D uncertain. The CDR3 extends over 14 amino acids. V lost 3 bases to trimming and J lost 2 bases, with 13 bases between them. Germline CDR1 DFQATT, CDR2 SNEGSKA (reference sequence). The CDR3 DNA follows: TGCAGTGCTAGTTTAAGCGAAGGACAAGAGACCCAGTACTTC. Translation gives CSASLSEGQETQYF.

This clone came up once. This chain joins TRBV7-2 and TRBJ1-1; D is perhaps TRBD1 (5 bases). Germline V lookup: CDR1 SGHTA, CDR2 FQGNSA. The CDR3 extends over 16 amino acids. Trimming stripped 1 base from V and 10 bases from J, with 22 bases between. The CDR3 DNA reads TGTGCCAGCAGCTTAGAACTCAACCCCACCATGGGGGGAGCTTTCTTT. Amino acids: CASSLELNPTMGGAFF.

A remark on this clone: At one end, the junction sequence differs from germline, possibly due to a read error. This chain uses TRBV6-1 with TRBJ2-1; a weak D match, TRBD2 (5 bases). The CDR3 has 16 amino acids. CDR1 and CDR2 (germline): MNHNS, SASEGT. CDR3 sequence: CASSEWLAFSYNERFF. For the CDR3, the DNA is TGTGCCAGCAGTGAATGGCTAGCCTTCTCCTACAATGAGCGGTTCTTC.

CDR3 in DNA: TGTGCCAGCAGTGAAGCTGGGGAGGGCTATGGCTACACCTTC. Residues: CASSEAGEGYGYTF. The J gene is TRBJ1-2, the V gene TRBV6-1, with unresolved D. V was clipped by 0 bases and J by 4 bases, with 9 bases between them. Germline assignment: CDR1 MNHNS and CDR2 SASEGT. The CDR3 runs to 14 residues.

This clone was picked up one time. The chain joins TRBV7-2 to TRBJ2-3; weak D call: TRBD2 (6 bases). The CDR3 loop spans 13 amino acids. V shed 5 bases and J shed 0 bases, with 6 bases lying between them. Germline assignment: CDR1 SGHTA and CDR2 FQGNSA. In DNA form, the CDR3 reads TGTGCCAGCAGCGGGGGGAGCACAGATACGCAGTATTTT. This gives the protein CASSGGSTDTQYF.

The V and J genes are TRBV12-5 and TRBJ2-3; 10 nucleotides agree with TRBD2. This CDR3 contains 17 residues. V dropped 6 bases and J dropped 3; count of bases not matched to a gene: 12. The germline CDR1 and CDR2 sequences are LGHNT and FRNRAP. The CDR3 region is CASGKRTSGSGTDTQYF. DNA of the CDR3: TGTGCTAGTGGCAAACGGACTAGCGGTAGTGGGACAGATACGCAGTATTTT.

The chain recombines TRBV18 with TRBJ2-1; D might be TRBD2 (6 bases). The germline V gene encodes CDR1 KGHSH and CDR2 LQKENI. This CDR3 region has 16 residues. The ends were cut back, 3 bases at V and 10 bases at J, with 22 bases in the middle. The CDR3 sequence is CASSPAGGGVILEQFF. Written as DNA, the CDR3 is TGTGCCAGCTCACCCGCGGGCGGCGGGGTGATTTTAGAGCAGTTCTTC.

In its sample, this clone was seen a few times. The V and J genes are TRBV28 and TRBJ1-2; D unclear. V was pared by 3 bases and J by 4 bases, with 9 bases between. This CDR3 spans 13 amino acids. Germline V gene sequence: CDR1 MDHEN, CDR2 SYDVKM. The CDR3, as DNA: TGTGCCAGCAGTTTCGCGGTACTCTATGGCTACACCTTC. Translating gives CASSFAVLYGYTF.

This rearrangement joins TRBV28 to TRBJ2-3, with 7 nucleotides matching TRBD1. CDR1 MDHEN and CDR2 SYDVKM come from the germline V gene. The CDR3 consists of 15 residues. J was trimmed by 6 bases and V by 5 bases; bases with no gene match: 11. The CDR3 coding sequence is TGTGCCAGCAGTCCCGGGACAGCCCTGCGCGATACGCAGTATTTT. Translating gives CASSPGTALRDTQYF.

The CDR3 nucleotides are TGTGCCAGCAGCTTTGGGGCGTATGGCTACACCTTC. Translation gives CASSFGAYGYTF. The J gene is TRBJ1-2, the V gene TRBV11-2; TRBD1 might be the D (5 bases). Germline CDR1 SGHAT, CDR2 FQNNGV. V was cut by 3 bases and J by 5 bases, with 7 bases left in between. CDR3 length: 12 amino acids.